The 10 T cell receptor beta chains reported below all come from one sample, sequenced in a study of blood T cell repertoires in COVID-19. The table came from immunoSEQ multiplex PCR; TCRdb's copy has only in-frame clones and leaves some out. The sample records some 200,000 clones, around 80% being singletons. The sample comprised peripheral blood. The source is a human donor in a cohort sampled during active COVID-19.

The chain has TRBV27 and TRBJ2-1; weak D call: TRBD1 (6 bases). Germline V gene lookup returns CDR1 MNHEY and CDR2 SMNVEV (reference sequence). CDR3 length equals 16 residues. The V gene lost 4 bases and the J gene lost 5 bases, with 18 bases spanning the gap. DNA of the CDR3: TGTGCCAGCAGTTATCAACCCGAAGGGGGAAACAATGAGCAGTTCTTC. It translates to CASSYQPEGGNNEQFF.

The chain carries TRBV27 and TRBJ2-7; 13 bases are a match to TRBD2. CDR3 length: 17 amino acids. CDR1 MNHEY and CDR2 SMNVEV come from the germline V gene (reference sequence). J gave up 4 bases and V 7 bases, and 13 bases lay outside the gene matches. The CDR3 bases are TGTGCCAGCAAAGCGGTAACTAGCGGGAGGGGAATTTACGAGCAGTACTTC. Its protein is CASKAVTSGRGIYEQYF.

This clone was observed a few times. This chain links TRBV6-4 with TRBJ1-3; TRBD1 matches at 9 bases. Germline lookup yields CDR1 MRHNA and CDR2 SNTAGT. Trimming took 5 bases from V and 2 from J; bases not matched to a gene: 10. This CDR3 is 17 amino acids long. The CDR3 nucleotides read TGTGCCAGCAGTAACCCTGACAGGGGGGATGCTGGAAACACCATATATTTT. It encodes CASSNPDRGDAGNTIYF.

The chain combines TRBV7-9 with TRBJ2-5, with D perhaps TRBD1 (6 bases). This CDR3 has 14 residues. Trimming left V 1 base short and J 5 bases short, with 11 bases between. Germline V gives CDR1 SEHNR, CDR2 FQNEAQ (reference sequence). Here the CDR3 DNA reads TGTGCCAGCAGCTTAGGACAGGCTAGGGAGACCCAGTACTTC. It is translated as CASSLGQARETQYF.

The chain links TRBV6-5 to TRBJ1-1; TRBD1 is a possible D gene (5 bases). Germline CDR1 MNHEY, CDR2 SVGAGI. V was shortened by 5 bases and J by 1 base, with 5 bases between the two germline ends. The CDR3 runs to 12 residues. The CDR3 is CASSQGNTEAFF. In DNA form, the CDR3 reads TGTGCCAGCAGTCAGGGGAACACTGAAGCTTTCTTT.

The chain couples TRBV5-4 to TRBJ2-1, with D maybe TRBD2 (6 bases). CDR1 is SGHNT and CDR2 is YYREEE in the germline V gene (reference sequence). CDR3 size: 16 residues. Trimming stripped 2 bases from V and 5 bases from J, with 17 bases between. The CDR3 sequence is CASSFWFGSSNNEQFF. In DNA form, the CDR3 reads TGTGCCAGCAGCTTTTGGTTCGGGAGTTCTAACAATGAGCAGTTCTTC.

This chain connects TRBV18 to TRBJ1-1, with 9 bases lining up with TRBD1. The V gene's germline CDR1 is KGHSH and CDR2 LQKENI. CDR3 length: 16 amino acids. The J segment lost 3 bases and the V segment lost 3 bases, leaving 8 bases of the junction unmatched. The CDR3 sequence: CASSPGQGNKYTEAFF. The CDR3 region has the DNA TGTGCCAGCTCACCGGGACAGGGAAACAAATACACTGAAGCTTTCTTT.

V and J are TRBV5-4 and TRBJ1-4, with D perhaps matching TRBD1 (5 bases). The CDR3 runs to 12 residues. With 4 bases removed from V and 7 bases from J, the gap between germline ends came to 8 bases. Germline V CDR1 and CDR2: SGHNT, YYREEE (reference sequence). CDR3 loop: CASSDTGEKLFF. CDR3 nucleotide sequence: TGTGCCAGCAGCGACACAGGTGAAAAACTGTTTTTT.

The CDR3 nucleotides read TGCGCCAGCAGCTTGACCGCGAGCGGGAGTTACGAGACCCAGTACTTC. It yields the protein CASSLTASGSYETQYF. This sequence joins TRBV5-1 and TRBJ2-5; 8 nucleotides match TRBD2. This CDR3 spans 16 amino acids. J gave up 5 bases and V 1 base, and 10 bases lay outside the gene matches. Germline V gene data show CDR1 as SGHRS and CDR2 as YFSETQ.

V and J are TRBV18 and TRBJ2-5; TRBD1 matches at 7 bases. The CDR3 sequence is 16 residues long. CDR1 KGHSH and CDR2 LQKENI come from the germline V gene. Germline trimming cut 4 bases from V and 2 bases from J; bases unmatched to any gene: 10. DNA for the CDR3: TGTGCCAGCTCACGGGCCGACAGGGACCCTCAAGAGACCCAGTACTTC. This sequence encodes CASSRADRDPQETQYF.